This T cell receptor (beta chain) was sequenced in a study of metastatic and nonmetastatic thyroid tumors. Whole-study context: Comparison of repertoires was carried out across blood and tumor or nodule tissue from malignant and benign thyroid patients.

Original analysis: CDR3 was compared across clinicopathological groups, and the resulting differences were used to build a distant-metastasis classifier for papillary thyroid cancer. TCRdb used MiXCR to call clones anew from the PCR reads. For this entry, the V and J calls and clone size follow TCRdb and not the study's own pipeline. The table lists around 15,000 clones, around a sixth of them singletons. The germline gives CDR1 MNHEY, CDR2 SVGEGT. CDR3 size: 13 residues. V was clipped by 5 bases and J by 6 bases, with 13 bases between them. Patients had received no treatment of any kind before thyroid surgery. This clone is medium-sized in the sample. The antigen remains unidentified. Study-level points and caveats: Malignant tumors reportedly showed significantly higher TCR beta diversity than benign nodules in both blood and tumor.

What was sequenced was blood. This clonotype was obtained from a female donor with papillary thyroid cancer or a benign thyroid nodule (not recorded which). Some clones in this sample may be carry-over from other donors' samples. This chain uses TRBV6-2 or TRBV6-3 with TRBJ1-2; D call uncertain. The CDR3 DNA reads TGTGCCAGCAGTAACCCGGGATGGAATGGCTACACCTTC. Translation: CASSNPGWNGYTF.